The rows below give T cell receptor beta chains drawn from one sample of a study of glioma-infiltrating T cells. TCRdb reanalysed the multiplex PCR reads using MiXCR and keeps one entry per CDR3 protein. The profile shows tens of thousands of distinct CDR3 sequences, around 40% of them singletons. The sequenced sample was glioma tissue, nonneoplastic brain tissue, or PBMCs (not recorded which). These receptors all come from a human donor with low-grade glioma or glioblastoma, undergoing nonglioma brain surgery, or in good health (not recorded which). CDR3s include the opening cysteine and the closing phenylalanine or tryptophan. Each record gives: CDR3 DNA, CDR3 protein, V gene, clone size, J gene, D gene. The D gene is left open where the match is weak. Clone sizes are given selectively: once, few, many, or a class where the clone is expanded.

DNA: TGTGCCAGCAGTTACGTGGACACTGAAGCTTTATTT; CDR3: CASSYVDTEALF; V: TRBV6-5; size: -; J: TRBJ1-1; D: -
DNA: TGTGCCACCACCGTGGACAGGGGGCTAAGTAATCAGCCCCAGCATTTT; CDR3: CATTVDRGLSNQPQHF; V: TRBV19; size: many; J: TRBJ1-5; D: TRBD1
DNA: TGCGCCAGCAGCCAAGGTTTGTCTATCTCTGGAAACACCATATATTTT; CDR3: CASSQGLSISGNTIYF; V: TRBV4-1; size: many; J: TRBJ1-3; D: -
DNA: TGCGCCAGCAGCTTGCGTGGGGTCGGAAACACCATATATTTT; CDR3: CASSLRGVGNTIYF; V: TRBV5-1; size: many; J: TRBJ1-3; D: -
DNA: TGCGCCGGCAGCCAAGAGCCGACAGGGGGGTCCCTCTACGAGCAGTACTTC; CDR3: CAGSQEPTGGSLYEQYF; V: TRBV4-1; size: -; J: TRBJ2-7; D: TRBD1
DNA: TGTGCCACCAGTCGAACAGGGGATGGCTACACCTTC; CDR3: CATSRTGDGYTF; V: TRBV24-1; size: many; J: TRBJ1-2; D: TRBD1
DNA: TGTGCCAGCAGTTACCCGACAGGGATCGGCACAGATACGCAGTATTTT; CDR3: CASSYPTGIGTDTQYF; V: TRBV6-6; size: many; J: TRBJ2-3; D: TRBD1
DNA: TGTGCCAGTAGTAGCGGGAGGGAGACCGGGGAGCTGTTTTTT; CDR3: CASSSGRETGELFF; V: TRBV19; size: many; J: TRBJ2-2; D: TRBD2
DNA: TGCAGCGTTGCCGGCCGCGCCACCAACTATGGCTACACCTTC; CDR3: CSVAGRATNYGYTF; V: TRBV29-1; size: many; J: TRBJ1-2; D: -
DNA: TGCAGTGCGGCTTGGGGGCGTAATTCACCCCTCCACTTT; CDR3: CSAAWGRNSPLHF; V: TRBV20-1; size: many; J: TRBJ1-6; D: -
DNA: TGCAGTGCTAGAGATCAAGACAGATACACCGGGGAGCTGTTTTTT; CDR3: CSARDQDRYTGELFF; V: TRBV20-1; size: many; J: TRBJ2-2; D: -
DNA: TGTGCCAGCAGCCCCCCCGACCCAAGAGGGTCCTACGGGCAGTACTTC; CDR3: CASSPPDPRGSYGQYF; V: TRBV14; size: -; J: TRBJ2-7; D: -
DNA: TGTGCCAGCAGTGGGACTAGCGGGAGGGCCTCTGGCGAGCAGTACTTC; CDR3: CASSGTSGRASGEQYF; V: TRBV2; size: few; J: TRBJ2-7; D: TRBD2
DNA: TGCAGTGCTAGGAAAGGGGGAGGACAGGGTGTCGGTCAGCCCCAGCATTTT; CDR3: CSARKGGGQGVGQPQHF; V: TRBV20-1; size: many; J: TRBJ1-5; D: TRBD1
DNA: TGTGCCAGCAGCTCCGGGGGATTTGAAGCTTTCTTT; CDR3: CASSSGGFEAFF; V: TRBV7-2; size: many; J: TRBJ1-1; D: -
DNA: TGTGCCAGTAGTCACGTATATAGCAATCAGCCCCAGCATTTT; CDR3: CASSHVYSNQPQHF; V: TRBV19; size: many; J: TRBJ1-5; D: -
DNA: TGTGCCAGCAGCCAAGATCTCCGTACTAGTTTCCTGTACAATGAGCAGTTCTTC; CDR3: CASSQDLRTSFLYNEQFF; V: TRBV4-2; size: many; J: TRBJ2-1; D: -
DNA: TGTGCCAGGTCACCGGGACAGGGGGCTTGGGAGCAGTACTTC; CDR3: CARSPGQGAWEQYF; V: TRBV18; size: few; J: TRBJ2-7; D: TRBD1
DNA: TGTGCCAGCAGTGACCCGACAGGGCCCTACGAGCAGTACTTC; CDR3: CASSDPTGPYEQYF; V: TRBV25-1; size: many; J: TRBJ2-7; D: TRBD1
DNA: TGCAGTGCTAACAAACAGGGGTTTAACTATGGCTACACCTTC; CDR3: CSANKQGFNYGYTF; V: TRBV20-1; size: many; J: TRBJ1-2; D: TRBD1
DNA: TGCGCCAGCAAACAGGGGACTGAGAGCGAGCAGTACTTC; CDR3: CASKQGTESEQYF; V: TRBV5-1; size: few; J: TRBJ2-7; D: -
DNA: TGTGCCAGCAGCTCTGACTCGGGTCCGTCGGAAGAGCAGTACTTC; CDR3: CASSSDSGPSEEQYF; V: TRBV7-2; size: once; J: TRBJ2-7; D: -
DNA: TGTGCCAGCAGCCGGGACAGGGAAGAGGACGAGCAGTACTTC; CDR3: CASSRDREEDEQYF; V: TRBV2; size: -; J: TRBJ2-7; D: TRBD1
DNA: TGTGCCAGCAGCTTAGGACAGACAAACTATAACTACACCTTC; CDR3: CASSLGQTNYNYTF; V: TRBV3-1; size: once; J: TRBJ1-2; D: -
DNA: TGTGCCAGCAGCTTACGCGGGGGCACCGGGGAGCTGCTTTTT; CDR3: CASSLRGGTGELLF; V: TRBV11-2; size: once; J: TRBJ2-2; D: -
DNA: TGCGCCAGCAGTGAACGGGATGCGCAGTATTTT; CDR3: CASSERDAQYF; V: TRBV4-1; size: -; J: TRBJ2-3; D: -
DNA: TGTGCCACCAGCAGGGATCCGTGGGCTCAGCCCCAGCATTTT; CDR3: CATSRDPWAQPQHF; V: TRBV15; size: -; J: TRBJ1-5; D: -
DNA: TGTGCTAGTGGTTTTTTTTCCAATGAGCAGTTCTTC; CDR3: CASGFFSNEQFF; V: TRBV12-5; size: many; J: TRBJ2-1; D: -
DNA: TGCGCCAGCAGCTTGGGCGCCCGACGGAACACAGATACGCAGTATTTT; CDR3: CASSLGARRNTDTQYF; V: TRBV5-1; size: few; J: TRBJ2-3; D: -
DNA: TGTGCCAGCAGCTTGGACGGGGTGACCTACGAGCAGTACTTC; CDR3: CASSLDGVTYEQYF; V: TRBV5-4; size: many; J: TRBJ2-7; D: -